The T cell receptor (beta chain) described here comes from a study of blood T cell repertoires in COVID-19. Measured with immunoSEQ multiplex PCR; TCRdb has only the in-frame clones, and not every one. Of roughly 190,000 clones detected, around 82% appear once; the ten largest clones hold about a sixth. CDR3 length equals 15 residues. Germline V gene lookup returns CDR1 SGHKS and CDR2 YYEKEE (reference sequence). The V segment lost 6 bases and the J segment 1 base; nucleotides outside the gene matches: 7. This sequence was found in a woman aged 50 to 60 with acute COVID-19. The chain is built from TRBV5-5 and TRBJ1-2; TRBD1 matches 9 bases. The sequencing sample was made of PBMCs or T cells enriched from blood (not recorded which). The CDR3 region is CASNPPTGGNYGYTF. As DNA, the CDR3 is TGTGCCAGCAACCCTCCGACAGGGGGTAACTATGGCTACACCTTC.